The T cell receptor beta chain under discussion was sequenced for a study of cytomegalovirus exposure and HLA in healthy donors. V lost 6 bases and J 2 bases, leaving 12 bases between the germline ends. From germline, CDR1 is MNHNS and CDR2 SASEGT. The length of the CDR3 is 14 residues. PCR primers comprised 60 Vbeta and 13 Jbeta primers. Clones were sequenced by immunoSEQ multiplex PCR, and TCRdb holds only the in-frame ones, with some missing. The sample records 150,000 or so clones, 75% being singletons. The sample consisted of PBMCs. The chain links TRBV6-1 to TRBJ2-3; a weak D match, TRBD1 (5 bases). The receptor comes from a man between 18 and 29 years old in good health and CMV-seropositive. This CDR3 reads CASRLQANTDTQYF. The CDR3 DNA follows: TGTGCCAGCAGATTACAGGCGAACACAGATACGCAGTATTTT.